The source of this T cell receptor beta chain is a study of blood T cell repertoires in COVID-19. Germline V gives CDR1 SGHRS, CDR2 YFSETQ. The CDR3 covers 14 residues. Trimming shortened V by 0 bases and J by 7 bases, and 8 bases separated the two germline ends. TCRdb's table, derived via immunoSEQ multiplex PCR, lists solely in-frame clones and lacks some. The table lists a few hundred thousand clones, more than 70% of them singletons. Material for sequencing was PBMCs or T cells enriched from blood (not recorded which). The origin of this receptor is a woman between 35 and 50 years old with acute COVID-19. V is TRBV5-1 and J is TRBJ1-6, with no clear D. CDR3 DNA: TGCGCCAGCAGCTTGGGAGCGTCCAATTCACCCCTCCACTTT. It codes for CASSLGASNSPLHF.